The TCR beta chain under discussion was sequenced for a study of Ad26.COV2.S vaccination and SARS-CoV-2 variants. V lost 5 bases and J 5 bases, leaving 13 bases between the germline ends. This CDR3 is 13 amino acids long. Germline lookup yields CDR1 SGHTA and CDR2 FQGNSA. Study-level findings and limits: Following vaccination, spike-specific CD8+ and CD4+ T cell responses reportedly exhibited substantial breadth. Placebo recipients had lower spike-specific TCR breadth than vaccine recipients.

Measured with immunoSEQ multiplex PCR; TCRdb has only the in-frame clones, and not every one. There are around 450,000 clones in the sample; 70% to 90% occur only once, and more than 1.5% lies in the top ten. In regard to this clone: What it binds is not known.

The treatment here: approximately 18 received Ad26.COV2.S at low or high dose, single or two shots; roughly five received placebo; per-sample allocation not given. The investigators took samples on day 63 after the first vaccine or placebo injection. Boston supplied an adult donor aged 18-55 years. This rearrangement joins TRBV7-2 to TRBJ2-7; tentative D call: TRBD2 (6 bases). The TCR sequence derives from a person between 18 and 60 years old who received the Ad26.COV2.S COVID-19 vaccine or a placebo. Sample: peripheral blood, taken in a trial of Ad26.COV2.S vaccine versus placebo. CDR3 DNA: TGTGCCAGCAGCCCCTGGGAGGTCAACGAGCAGTACTTC. This translates into CASSPWEVNEQYF. Together with reference TRBV7-2 and TRBJ2-7, the CDR3 gives the full variable domain: GAGVSQSPSNKVTEKGKDVELRCDPISGHTALYWYRQSLGQGLEFLIYFQGNSAPDKSGLPSDRFSAERTGGSVSTLTIQRTQQEDSAVYLCASSPWEVNEQYFGPGTRLTVT.